These 25 T cell receptor beta chains share one sample of origin, sequenced in a study of blood T cells in healthy people across ages. Primers used in a second PCR of about 7 to 12 cycles were a sample-barcoded 5' primer and a J-beta primer mix. MiXCR was run by TCRdb on the 5' RACE reads, yielding one entry per CDR3 protein. Of about 1,600,000 distinct CDR3 sequences detected, approximately 42% appear once; the ten largest clones hold 7.9%. Sequenced material: blood. Receptors were obtained from a woman aged 18 to 35 in good health.

As concerns this clonotype: The germline gene is not matched at one end of the junction; a read error may be the cause. The genes are TRBV3-1 and TRBJ2-7; TRBD2 is a possible D gene (5 bases). Germline V gives CDR1 LGHDT, CDR2 YNNKEL (reference sequence). This CDR3 region has 11 residues. This CDR3 reads CASSQSWERYF. CDR3 DNA sequence: TGTGCCAGCAGCCAGTCTTGGGAGCGGTACTTC.

This clonotype was seen only a few times. This chain uses TRBV20-1 with TRBJ2-3, with D possibly TRBD2 on 6 matching bases. There are 14 residues in the CDR3. CDR1 DFQATT and CDR2 SNEGSKA come from the germline V gene (reference sequence). Trimming left V 3 bases short and J 0 bases short, with 10 bases between. CDR3 coding DNA: TGCAGTGCTAGTGTTGGAGGGAGCACAGATACGCAGTATTTT. Protein sequence: CSASVGGSTDTQYF.

The CDR3 region has the DNA TGCGCCAGCAGCGACACTAGCGCCGGGGAGCTGTTTTTT. Translated: CASSDTSAGELFF. The V gene is TRBV5-1, the J gene TRBJ2-2, with 7 nucleotides matching TRBD2. J lost 6 bases, V lost 4 bases, and 3 bases had no gene match. CDR3 length equals 13 residues. CDR1 SGHRS and CDR2 YFSETQ come from the germline V gene.

This rearrangement joins TRBV6-1 to TRBJ2-7; a possible D gene is TRBD2 (9 bases). Germline values: CDR1 MNHNS, CDR2 SASEGT. Trimming took off 7 bases at V and 0 bases at J, with 16 bases between the two ends. The CDR3 sequence is 15 residues long. The CDR3 region is CASMSGGTGSYEQYF. CDR3 in DNA: TGTGCCAGCATGAGCGGGGGGACAGGCTCCTACGAGCAGTACTTC.

The chain joins TRBV20-1 to TRBJ2-7; possible D gene TRBD2, 6 bases. Germline CDR1 reads DFQATT; CDR2 reads SNEGSKA (reference sequence). The CDR3 length is 13 residues. V lost 4 bases to trimming and J lost 6 bases, with 16 bases between them. The CDR3 loop reads CSAIAWRDSEQYF. The DNA of the CDR3 is TGCAGTGCTATCGCTTGGCGGGATTCCGAGCAGTACTTC.

This clonotype has a single count. The rearrangement links TRBV24-1 to TRBJ2-5, with TRBD2 matching 9 bases. From germline, CDR1 is KGHDR and CDR2 SFDVKD. The CDR3 runs to 17 residues. Trimming cost V 5 bases and J 11 bases; bases outside gene matches: 20. This CDR3 is CATSGGSGSGGYNEQYF. CDR3 nucleotides: TGTGCCACCAGTGGTGGTAGCGGGAGCGGGGGGTACAATGAGCAGTACTTC.

In its sample, this clonotype was seen many times. One end of the junction is discordant with germline, which a read error may explain. J is TRBJ1-2 and V is TRBV5-1; 10 bases match TRBD1. The CDR3 is made up of 13 amino acids. Germline CDR1 SGHRS, CDR2 YFSETQ. CDR3 in amino acids: CASSFGQGDGYTF. For the CDR3, the DNA is TGTGCCAGCAGCTTCGGACAGGGGGATGGCTACACCTTC.

As concerns this clonotype: The junction shows a germline mismatch at one end, possibly a read error. The gene calls are TRBV6-5 and TRBJ1-2, with D possibly matching TRBD1 (5 bases). Germline assignment: CDR1 MNHEY and CDR2 SVGAGI. CDR3 length: 17 residues. CDR3 residues: CASSYLNTWGDHYGYTF. CDR3 bases: TGTGCCAGCAGTTACTTAAACACCTGGGGGGACCACTACGGCTACACCTTC.

The CDR3 spells CASSQEKIGVAGFYEQFF. CDR3 bases: TGTGCCAGCAGCCAAGAAAAAATTGGAGTAGCGGGTTTCTATGAGCAGTTCTTC. This chain links TRBV4-2 with TRBJ2-1; 7 nucleotides match TRBD2. Per germline, CDR1 LGHNA and CDR2 YNFKEQ. The V and J ends lost 0 bases and 8 bases, in that order; junction bases with no gene match: 16. This CDR3 contains 18 residues.

The chain recombines TRBV25-1 with TRBJ2-1, with TRBD2 matching over 10 bases. Unmatched junction bases numbered 6, after V lost 1 base and J lost 3 bases. Germline V gives CDR1 MGHDK, CDR2 SYGVNS. This CDR3 is built from 17 residues. CDR3 amino acids: CASSEFRTSGGYNEQFF. CDR3 in DNA: TGTGCCAGCAGTGAATTTCGGACTAGCGGAGGCTACAATGAGCAGTTCTTC.

The chain employs TRBV15 and TRBJ2-2; D gene ambiguous. The CDR3 loop spans 16 amino acids. Trimming took off 5 bases at V and 2 bases at J, with 15 bases between the two ends. The germline V gene has CDR1 LNHNV and CDR2 YYDKDF (reference sequence). CDR3: CATSGLGVTNTGELFF. The CDR3 nucleotides read TGTGCCACCAGCGGCCTCGGAGTAACAAACACCGGGGAGCTGTTTTTT.

The sample holds one count of this clonotype. The chain joins TRBV2 to TRBJ2-3, with 7 bases identical to TRBD1. The V gene's germline CDR1 is SNHLY and CDR2 FYNNEI. With 11 bases clipped from V and 6 bases from J, the junction kept 17 bases outside the gene matches. CDR3 size: 15 residues. The CDR3 DNA is TGTGCCGGCGAGGCCGTCAAGGGGGCCGGGGATACGCAGTATTTT. Its translation: CAGEAVKGAGDTQYF.

Only a few counts were recorded for this clonotype. CDR3 sequence reads: CASRGKDANNSPLHF. The CDR3 coding sequence is TGTGCCAGCAGAGGAAAGGACGCCAATAATTCACCCCTCCACTTT. V is TRBV2 and J is TRBJ1-6; D unresolved. This CDR3 contains 15 residues. V lost 6 bases, J lost 5 bases, and 14 bases lay in between. Looked up from germline, CDR1 is SNHLY and CDR2 is FYNNEI.

This clonotype has only a few counts. The chain recombines TRBV5-1 with TRBJ2-1; 12 positions match TRBD2. The V and J ends lost 4 bases and 4 bases, in that order; junction bases with no gene match: 9. Germline-derived CDR1 and CDR2 are SGHRS and YFSETQ. The CDR3 sequence is 17 residues long. The CDR3 DNA is TGCGCCAGCAGCAAGGAAGCCGGGACTAGCGGGTACAATGAGCAGTTCTTC. It yields the protein CASSKEAGTSGYNEQFF.

This clonotype appeared once. V and J are TRBV6-1 and TRBJ2-3, with D unclear. Trimming cost V 2 bases and J 5 bases, with 14 bases left between them. The CDR3 covers 15 residues. CDR1 and CDR2 (germline): MNHNS, SASEGT. CDR3 DNA: TGTGCCAGCAGTGAATTTGTATTAGCTGGAGATACGCAGTATTTT. Translating it yields CASSEFVLAGDTQYF.

The chain uses TRBV27 and TRBJ2-5, with unresolved D. Trimming pared 8 bases from V and 1 base from J, leaving 8 bases between. Germline V lookup: CDR1 MNHEY, CDR2 SMNVEV (reference sequence). The CDR3 covers 12 residues. This CDR3 is CASASGQETQYF. The CDR3 nucleotides read TGTGCCAGCGCATCTGGCCAAGAGACCCAGTACTTC.

The chain has TRBV6-1 and TRBJ2-5; TRBD2 might be the D (7 bases). V was shortened by 7 bases and J by 1 base, with 19 bases between the two germline ends. Germline CDR1 and CDR2: MNHNS and SASEGT. The CDR3 covers 16 residues. The CDR3 sequence: CASIAWGRETQETQYF. The DNA of the CDR3 is TGTGCCAGCATCGCCTGGGGGCGGGAGACCCAAGAGACCCAGTACTTC.

The CDR3 here is CASTGTLRETQYF. CDR3 nucleotide sequence: TGTGCCAGCACCGGGACTCTGAGGGAGACCCAGTACTTC. The chain combines TRBV3-1 with TRBJ2-5, with a tentative D call TRBD2 (6 bases). CDR1 is LGHDT, CDR2 YNNKEL, per germline (reference sequence). The CDR3 is 13 amino acids. V dropped 7 bases and J dropped 5 bases, with 14 bases sitting between them.

The chain joins TRBV7-8 to TRBJ2-7, with TRBD2 matching 13 bases. This CDR3 spans 15 amino acids. V gave up 4 bases and J gave up 5 bases; unmatched junction bases: 5. In germline, CDR1 is SGHVS, CDR2 FQNEAQ. CDR3 in DNA: TGTGCCAGCAGCTCGTCCGGGACTAGCGGGGACGAGCAGTACTTC. This translates into CASSSSGTSGDEQYF. Full variable domain (outside the CDR3, taken from reference TRBV7-8 and TRBJ2-7): GAGVSQSPRYKVAKRGQDVALRCDPISGHVSLFWYQQALGQGPEFLTYFQNEAQLDKSGLPSDRFFAERPEGSVSTLKIQRTQQEDSAVYLCASSSSGTSGDEQYFGPGTRLTVT.

V and J are TRBV3-1 and TRBJ2-7; D is undetermined. Matching the DNA end better, TRBJ2-5 makes the J call doubtful. The germline gives CDR1 LGHDT, CDR2 YNNKEL (reference sequence). This CDR3 contains 12 residues. CDR3 loop: CASSQVVRTQYF. The CDR3 DNA is TGTGCCAGCAGCCAAGTTGTGAGGACCCAGTACTTC.

As concerns this clonotype: With a much larger clone just one base away, this may be a read error. V and J are TRBV7-9 and TRBJ2-5; D may match TRBD1 or TRBD2 (5 bases each). Trimming shortened V by 8 bases and J by 11 bases, and 21 bases separated the two germline ends. In germline, CDR1 is SEHNR, CDR2 FQNEAQ (reference sequence). This CDR3 spans 13 amino acids. Written as DNA, the CDR3 is TGTGCCAGCTCCTCTGGGGCAGACTACAAGCAGTACTTC. The encoded protein is CASSSGADYKQYF.

The V and J genes are TRBV29-1 and TRBJ2-2; D perhaps matches TRBD1 (5 bases). Germline V CDR1 and CDR2: SQVTM, ANQGSEA. CDR3 size: 13 residues. V lost 5 bases and J lost 2, with 9 bases in between. CDR3 DNA sequence: TGCAGCGTTAGAACAGGAAACACCGGGGAGCTGTTTTTT. The encoded protein is CSVRTGNTGELFF.

The chain has TRBV4-1 and TRBJ1-1; D not certain. CDR3 length equals 15 residues. The V end was cut by 0 bases, the J end by 4 bases, with 12 bases between. Germline lookup yields CDR1 MGHRA and CDR2 YSYEKL. The CDR3 here is CASSQEAGEGTEAFF. CDR3 nucleotide sequence: TGCGCCAGCAGCCAAGAAGCCGGGGAGGGCACTGAAGCTTTCTTT.

CDR3 protein: CASSSVASGMIQQETQYF. CDR3 bases: TGTGCCAGCAGCTCGGTGGCTAGCGGGATGATACAGCAAGAGACCCAGTACTTC. J is TRBJ2-5 and V is TRBV7-9; 9 nucleotides align to TRBD2. J was trimmed by 2 bases and V by 4 bases; bases with no gene match: 14. Germline-derived CDR1 and CDR2 are SEHNR and FQNEAQ (reference sequence). The CDR3 has 18 amino acids.

V gene TRBV5-1 combines with J gene TRBJ2-7; tentative D call: TRBD2 (5 bases). V was pared by 4 bases and J by 6 bases, with 32 bases between. This CDR3 contains 19 residues. CDR1 is SGHRS and CDR2 is YFSETQ in the germline V gene. The CDR3 region has the DNA TGCGCCAGCAGCCACATACCGATACAGAGGGAGATGCTAGGGTGCGAGCAGTACTTC. Translating it yields CASSHIPIQREMLGCEQYF.